A single sample is the source of the 5 T cell receptor beta chains below, sequenced in a study of blood T cell repertoires in COVID-19. Profiling relied on immunoSEQ multiplex PCR, and the TCRdb table lists in-frame clones only, not all of them. This repertoire shows roughly 160,000 clones, 85% to 90% found once; its top ten account for approximately 2.1%. The source material was peripheral blood. Receptors originate from a man aged 45-65 years who had recovered from COVID-19.

The genes are TRBV4-2 and TRBJ2-1, with TRBD2 identical over 14 bases. The CDR3 spans 16 residues. After removal of 0 bases from V and 8 bases from J, the junction contained 3 bases not matched to a gene. Germline CDR1 LGHNA, CDR2 YNFKEQ. Here the CDR3 reads CASSQDGTSGGDEQFF. The CDR3, as DNA: TGTGCCAGCAGCCAAGACGGGACTAGCGGGGGTGATGAGCAGTTCTTC.

The gene calls are TRBV7-3 and TRBJ1-2; unclear D gene. Between the trimmed V and J ends, which lost 0 bases and 4 bases, there was a span of 15 bases. CDR3 size: 16 residues. The germline CDR1 and CDR2 sequences are SGHTA and FQGTGA. The chain's CDR3 is CASSLTPPEVGYGYTF. Written as DNA, the CDR3 is TGTGCCAGCAGCTTAACTCCTCCCGAGGTTGGCTATGGCTACACCTTC.

The chain employs TRBV5-1 and TRBJ2-5; 7 bases fit TRBD1. This CDR3 spans 14 amino acids. Per germline, CDR1 SGHRS and CDR2 YFSETQ. J lost 3 bases, V lost 4 bases, and 6 bases had no gene match. CDR3 in DNA: TGCGCCAGCAGCCCGAGGGACAGCAAAGAGACCCAGTACTTC. It yields the protein CASSPRDSKETQYF.

V and J are TRBV5-1 and TRBJ2-4, with TRBD2 as a possible D gene (7 bases). The V end lost 4 bases, the J end lost 3 bases, and 20 bases lay between the germline ends. The length of the CDR3 is 17 residues. Germline V gene lookup returns CDR1 SGHRS and CDR2 YFSETQ. The CDR3 nucleotides read TGCGCCAGCAGCGTACAGGGAGGGGGTCTAGGCAAAAACATTCAGTACTTC. The encoded protein is CASSVQGGGLGKNIQYF.

The chain combines TRBV5-1 with TRBJ2-1, with unresolved D. The V end was cut by 0 bases, the J end by 7 bases, with 8 bases between. The CDR3 is made up of 13 amino acids. Germline loops: CDR1 SGHRS, CDR2 YFSETQ. The CDR3 is CASSLASRNEQFF. The CDR3 DNA reads TGCGCCAGCAGCTTGGCGTCCAGGAATGAGCAGTTCTTC.